The 14 T cell receptor beta chains below all came from one sample that was sequenced in a study of T cell responses to AZD1222 COVID-19 vaccine. Using immunoSEQ multiplex PCR, the repertoire was profiled, and TCRdb retains in-frame clones only, with some absent. This table has approximately 190,000 clones, roughly 90% appearing once. The specimen was peripheral blood, collected on day 0 of AZD1222 vaccination. The origin of the receptors is an adult in good health.

The rearrangement joins TRBV7-2 to TRBJ2-3; D not certain. The CDR3 is made up of 15 amino acids. Germline CDR1 SGHTA, CDR2 FQGNSA. Between the trimmed V and J ends, which lost 8 bases and 5 bases, there was a span of 20 bases. CDR3 nucleotide sequence: TGTGCCAGCTCCTTGTTGAGCGAGGTGGTAGATACGCAGTATTTT. It yields the protein CASSLLSEVVDTQYF.

The chain is built from TRBV29-1 and TRBJ2-7; 8 nucleotides agree with TRBD1. The length of the CDR3 is 12 residues. Germline CDR1 is SQVTM and CDR2 is ANQGSEA. Unmatched junction bases numbered 4, after V lost 6 bases and J lost 3 bases. The chain's CDR3 is CSVQGDGYEQYF. CDR3 DNA sequence: TGCAGCGTACAGGGGGATGGCTACGAGCAGTACTTC.

The chain recombines TRBV9 with TRBJ2-7; 8 positions agree with TRBD1. Unmatched junction bases numbered 10, after V lost 0 bases and J lost 2 bases. This CDR3 comprises 17 residues. Germline values: CDR1 SGDLS, CDR2 YYNGEE. The CDR3 sequence: CASSVASVGQGPYEQYF. CDR3 sequence (DNA): TGTGCCAGCAGCGTAGCCTCTGTTGGACAGGGACCCTACGAGCAGTACTTC. Drawing the rest from reference TRBV9 and TRBJ2-7, the complete variable domain is DSGVTQTPKHLITATGQRVTLRCSPRSGDLSVYWYQQSLDQGLQFLIQYYNGEERAKGNILERFSAQQFPDLHSELNLSSLELGDSALYFCASSVASVGQGPYEQYFGPGTRLTVT.

J is TRBJ2-7 and V is TRBV27; perhaps TRBD2 as D (5 bases). The CDR3 covers 14 residues. Germline values: CDR1 MNHEY, CDR2 SMNVEV (reference sequence). V lost 3 bases to trimming and J lost 3 bases, with 12 bases between them. The CDR3 is CASSFRGDLYEQYF. DNA of the CDR3: TGTGCCAGCAGTTTCCGGGGTGATCTCTACGAGCAGTACTTC.

The chain uses TRBV7-2 and TRBJ1-2; 7 bases fit TRBD1. Germline loops: CDR1 SGHTA, CDR2 FQGNSA. The CDR3 runs to 13 residues. J gave up 0 bases and V 5 bases, and 0 bases lay outside the gene matches. CDR3 sequence: CASSGTANYGYTF. The CDR3 nucleotides are TGTGCCAGCAGCGGGACAGCTAACTATGGCTACACCTTC. Complete variable domain (other parts from reference TRBV7-2 and TRBJ1-2): GAGVSQSPSNKVTEKGKDVELRCDPISGHTALYWYRQSLGQGLEFLIYFQGNSAPDKSGLPSDRFSAERTGGSVSTLTIQRTQQEDSAVYLCASSGTANYGYTFGSGTRLTVV.

The chain recombines TRBV4-3 with TRBJ1-5; 7 bases map to TRBD1. The germline gives CDR1 LGHNA, CDR2 YSLEER. V dropped 5 bases and J dropped 4; count of bases not matched to a gene: 2. This CDR3 contains 13 residues. CDR3 in amino acids: CASSKDRNQPQHF. In nucleotides, the CDR3 is TGCGCCAGCAGCAAGGACAGGAATCAGCCCCAGCATTTT.

This clone showed up many times. The V and J genes are TRBV18 and TRBJ2-3; weak D call: TRBD1 (5 bases). The CDR3 is made up of 15 amino acids. Looked up from germline, CDR1 is KGHSH and CDR2 is LQKENI. V lost 1 base to trimming and J lost 3 bases, with 11 bases between them. The CDR3 DNA is TGTGCCAGCTCACCACGTTCAGGGCTAACAGATACGCAGTATTTT. Translating it yields CASSPRSGLTDTQYF.

The V call is TRBV3-1 (or the pseudogene TRBV3-2), the J call TRBJ2-2; 7 nucleotides line up with TRBD1. The CDR3 extends over 16 amino acids. The V gene end was trimmed by 2 bases and the J gene end by 3 bases; junction bases not matched to a gene: 6. Germline values: CDR1 LGHDT, CDR2 YNNKEL (reference sequence). CDR3 amino acids: CASSQRGGSDTGELFF. For the CDR3, the DNA is TGTGCCAGCAGCCAACGAGGGGGCTCGGACACCGGGGAGCTGTTTTTT.

The chain couples TRBV19 to TRBJ1-5, with D perhaps TRBD1 (5 bases). The CDR3 loop spans 13 amino acids. CDR1 is LNHDA and CDR2 is SQIVND in the germline V gene (reference sequence). Trimming left V 3 bases short and J 5 bases short, with 8 bases between. The CDR3 coding sequence is TGTGCCAGTAGTATCGGGGGGGATCAGCCCCAGCATTTT. This encodes CASSIGGDQPQHF.

This sequence joins TRBV4-2 and TRBJ1-3; TRBD1 matches at 7 bases. Germline lookup yields CDR1 LGHNA and CDR2 YNFKEQ. The CDR3 has 15 residues. The trim removed 0 bases at V and 4 bases at J, leaving 3 bases unmatched. CDR3 sequence: CASSQDDREGNTIYF. The CDR3 DNA follows: TGTGCCAGCAGCCAAGATGACAGGGAAGGAAACACCATATATTTT.

The CDR3 here is CASSYGVPPTNEKLFF. The DNA of the CDR3 is TGTGCCAGCAGTTACGGGGTCCCACCAACTAATGAAAAACTGTTTTTT. The V and J genes are TRBV6-6 and TRBJ1-4; D not certain. V was cut by 2 bases and J by 0 bases, with 10 bases left in between. There are 16 residues in the CDR3. The germline V gene has CDR1 MNHNY and CDR2 SVGAGI (reference sequence).

This chain connects TRBV27 to TRBJ2-2; D gene unclear. The CDR3 has 12 residues. The V and J ends lost 5 bases and 8 bases respectively, with 9 bases between them. In germline, CDR1 is MNHEY, CDR2 SMNVEV (reference sequence). The CDR3 here is CASSPDGGELFF. In nucleotides, the CDR3 is TGTGCCAGCAGTCCCGATGGGGGGGAGCTGTTTTTT.

This chain connects TRBV23-1 to TRBJ2-4; D call uncertain. TRBV23-1 is an ORF, and what it does is uncertain. Trimming took 7 bases from V and 0 from J, leaving 13 bases between them. This CDR3 has 15 residues. The CDR3 DNA reads TGCGCCAGCACCTACACCGGTCTAGCCAAAAACATTCAGTACTTC. It is translated as CASTYTGLAKNIQYF.

The chain is built from TRBV28 and TRBJ1-2; D remains unclear. V was clipped by 3 bases and J by 8 bases, with 10 bases between them. Germline CDR1 reads MDHEN; CDR2 reads SYDVKM. This CDR3 comprises 12 residues. CDR3 DNA sequence: TGTGCCAGCAGTTTTTTTGACTCCGGCTACACCTTC. Protein product: CASSFFDSGYTF.